This T cell receptor beta chain was recorded in a study of cytomegalovirus exposure and HLA in healthy donors. Germline CDR1 is MNHEY and CDR2 is SMNVEV (reference sequence). V lost 6 bases, J lost 7 bases, and 19 bases lay in between. The CDR3 is 15 amino acids. The PCR contained 60 Vbeta and 13 Jbeta primers. Data came from immunoSEQ multiplex PCR; TCRdb stores just in-frame clones and leaves some out. The sample includes more than 150,000 clones, around 80% of them seen just once. As for this clone: The antigen remains undetermined.

Study conclusions and caveats: According to a later analysis, donors in an Asian-associated ancestry cluster reportedly had fewer N-insertions than the roughly 670-donor mean.

The chain recombines TRBV27 with TRBJ1-5, with D perhaps matching TRBD1 (5 bases). This clonotype was obtained from a girl between 10 and 17 years old in good health and CMV-seropositive. Sequencing used PBMCs. This CDR3 is CASRRTQGWGQPQHF. In DNA form, the CDR3 reads TGTGCCAGCAGGCGGACGCAGGGTTGGGGCCAGCCCCAGCATTTT.